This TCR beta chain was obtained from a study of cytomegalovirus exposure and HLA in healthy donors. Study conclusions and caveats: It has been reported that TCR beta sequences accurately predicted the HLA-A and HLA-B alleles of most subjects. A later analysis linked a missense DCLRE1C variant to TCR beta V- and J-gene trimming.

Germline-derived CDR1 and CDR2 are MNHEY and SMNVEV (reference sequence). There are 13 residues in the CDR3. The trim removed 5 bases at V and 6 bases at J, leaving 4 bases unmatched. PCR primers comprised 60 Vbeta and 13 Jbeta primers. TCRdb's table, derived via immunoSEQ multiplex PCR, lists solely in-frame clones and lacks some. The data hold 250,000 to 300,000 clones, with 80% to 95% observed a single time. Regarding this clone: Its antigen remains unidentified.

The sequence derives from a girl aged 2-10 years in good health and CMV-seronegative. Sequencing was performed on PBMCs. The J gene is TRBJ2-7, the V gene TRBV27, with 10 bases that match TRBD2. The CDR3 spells CASSVSGRLEQYF. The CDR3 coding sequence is TGTGCCAGCAGTGTTAGCGGGAGGCTCGAGCAGTACTTC.